Each of the 7 T cell receptor beta chains below was sequenced from the same sample in a study of T cell responses to AZD1222 COVID-19 vaccine. Clones were sequenced by immunoSEQ multiplex PCR, and TCRdb holds only the in-frame ones, with some missing. The sample lists 40,000 to 65,000 clones; 70% to 85% were seen once. This specimen was peripheral blood, taken on day 0 of AZD1222 vaccination. These receptors were taken from an adult in good health.

The chain recombines TRBV6-4 with TRBJ1-1; 7 bases map to TRBD1. V gave up 6 bases and J gave up 6 bases; unmatched junction bases: 10. The CDR3 has 14 residues. Germline CDR1 and CDR2: MRHNA and SNTAGT. CDR3 region: CASRAWDSRPEAFF. The CDR3 DNA reads TGTGCCAGCAGAGCCTGGGACAGCAGACCTGAAGCTTTCTTT.

The chain recombines TRBV5-1 with TRBJ2-1; 7 bases agree with TRBD1. This CDR3 spans 15 amino acids. V shed 4 bases, J shed 10 bases, and the junction held 14 bases outside the gene matches. Germline CDR1 is SGHRS and CDR2 is YFSETQ. The CDR3 sequence: CASSIDGDSQREQFF. For the CDR3, the DNA is TGCGCCAGCAGCATAGACGGGGACAGCCAAAGAGAGCAGTTCTTC.

The chain links TRBV30 to TRBJ1-1; 7 bases fit TRBD1. Germline V gene sequence: CDR1 GTSNPN, CDR2 SVGIG (reference sequence). This CDR3 has 12 residues. The trim removed 2 bases at V and 12 bases at J, leaving 9 bases unmatched. The DNA of the CDR3 is TGTGCCTGGAGTACTGCGACAGGGAGTTCTTTCTTT. Protein product: CAWSTATGSSFF. The whole variable domain, remainder taken from reference TRBV30 and TRBJ1-1, is SQTIHQWPATLVQPVGSPLSLECTVEGTSNPNLYWYRQAAGRGLQLLFYSVGIGQISSEVPQNLSASRPQDRQFILSSKKLLLSDSGFYLCAWSTATGSSFFGQGTRLTVV.

The V gene is TRBV2, the J gene TRBJ2-3; 14 bases map to TRBD2. The CDR3 loop spans 16 amino acids. Germline CDR1 is SNHLY and CDR2 is FYNNEI. Losses at the gene ends were 8 bases for V and 4 bases for J; bases not matched to a gene: 8. Here the CDR3 DNA reads TGTGCCAGCCGCCTGGGACTAGCGGGAGAAGCAGATACGCAGTATTTT. Protein: CASRLGLAGEADTQYF.

This clone was counted a single time. The chain employs TRBV6-5 and TRBJ1-4, with unresolved D. CDR1 is MNHEY, CDR2 SVGAGI, per germline. The CDR3 sequence is 15 residues long. Trimming took 0 bases from V and 8 from J, leaving 13 bases between them. This CDR3 reads CASSYSLGHGEKLFF. CDR3 nucleotides: TGTGCCAGCAGTTACTCACTAGGGCATGGCGAAAAACTGTTTTTT.

The rearrangement links TRBV7-2 to TRBJ2-4, with a weak D call TRBD2 (6 bases). Trimming removed 4 bases at V and 1 base at J, with 14 bases between. This CDR3 has 16 amino acids. The V gene's germline CDR1 is SGHTA and CDR2 FQGNSA. In DNA, the CDR3 is TGTGCCAGCAGCTCTTCCCCTAGCGCGGCCAAAAACATTCAGTACTTC. Its translation is CASSSSPSAAKNIQYF.

The genes are TRBV9 and TRBJ2-7; tentatively, D is TRBD2 (6 bases). V lost 4 bases, J lost 1 base, and 12 bases lay in between. Germline V CDR1 and CDR2: SGDLS, YYNGEE. CDR3 length: 14 amino acids. The CDR3 loop reads CASSTGLASYEQYF. CDR3 nucleotide sequence: TGTGCCAGCAGCACCGGGCTAGCGTCCTACGAGCAGTACTTC. Combining the CDR3 with reference TRBV9 and TRBJ2-7 gives the whole variable domain DSGVTQTPKHLITATGQRVTLRCSPRSGDLSVYWYQQSLDQGLQFLIQYYNGEERAKGNILERFSAQQFPDLHSELNLSSLELGDSALYFCASSTGLASYEQYFGPGTRLTVT.